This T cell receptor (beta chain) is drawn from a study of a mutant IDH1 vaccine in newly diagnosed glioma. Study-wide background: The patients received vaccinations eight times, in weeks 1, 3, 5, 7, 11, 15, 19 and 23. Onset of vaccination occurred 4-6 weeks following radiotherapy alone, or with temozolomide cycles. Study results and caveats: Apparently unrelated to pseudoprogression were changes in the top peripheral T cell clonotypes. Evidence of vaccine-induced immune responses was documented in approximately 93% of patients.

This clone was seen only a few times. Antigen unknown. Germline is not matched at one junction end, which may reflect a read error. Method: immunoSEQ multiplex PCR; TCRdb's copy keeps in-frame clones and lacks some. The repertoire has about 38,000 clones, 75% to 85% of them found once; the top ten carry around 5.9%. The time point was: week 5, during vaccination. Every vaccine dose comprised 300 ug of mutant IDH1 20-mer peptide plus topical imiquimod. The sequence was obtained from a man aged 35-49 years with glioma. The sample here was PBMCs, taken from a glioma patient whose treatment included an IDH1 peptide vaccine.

CDR3 residues: CASRAGTSGGQEHF. CDR3 bases: TGTGCCAGCAGGGCAGGGACTAGCGGGGGCCAAGAGCACTTC. The rearrangement joins TRBV11-2 to TRBJ2-7; 14 bases match TRBD2. CDR3 length: 14 amino acids. Germline CDR1 reads SGHAT; CDR2 reads FQNNGV.